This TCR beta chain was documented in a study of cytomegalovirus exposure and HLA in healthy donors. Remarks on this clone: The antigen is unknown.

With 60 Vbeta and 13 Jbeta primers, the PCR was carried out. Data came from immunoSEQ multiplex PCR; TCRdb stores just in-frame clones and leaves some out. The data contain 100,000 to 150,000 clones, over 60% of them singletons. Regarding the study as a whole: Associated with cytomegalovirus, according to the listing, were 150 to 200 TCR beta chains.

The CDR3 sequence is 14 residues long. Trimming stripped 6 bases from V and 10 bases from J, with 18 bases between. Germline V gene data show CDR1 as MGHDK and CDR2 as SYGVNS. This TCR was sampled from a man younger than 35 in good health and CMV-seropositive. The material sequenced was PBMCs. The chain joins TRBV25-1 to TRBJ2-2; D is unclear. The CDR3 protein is CASSPTTHVEELFF. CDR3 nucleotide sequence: TGTGCCAGCAGCCCGACAACCCACGTAGAGGAGCTGTTTTTT.